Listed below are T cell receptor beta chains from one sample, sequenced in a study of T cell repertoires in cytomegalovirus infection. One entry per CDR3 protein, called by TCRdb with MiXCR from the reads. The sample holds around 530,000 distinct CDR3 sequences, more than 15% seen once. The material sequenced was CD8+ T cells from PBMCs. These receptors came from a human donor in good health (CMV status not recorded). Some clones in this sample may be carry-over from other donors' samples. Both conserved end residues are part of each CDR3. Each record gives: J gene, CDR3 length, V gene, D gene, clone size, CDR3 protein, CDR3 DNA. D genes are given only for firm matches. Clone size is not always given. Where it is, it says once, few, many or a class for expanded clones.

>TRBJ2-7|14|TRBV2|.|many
CASGTREEGYEQYF
TGTGCCAGCGGAACCAGGGAAGAGGGCTACGAGCAGTACTTC
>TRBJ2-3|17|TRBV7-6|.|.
CASSLARSGSGTDTQYF
TGTGCCAGCAGCTTAGCCCGAAGTGGTAGCGGCACAGATACGCAGTATTTT
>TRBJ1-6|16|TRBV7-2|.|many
CASSLGAGAVNSPLHF
TGTGCCAGCAGCTTAGGAGCGGGGGCAGTTAATTCACCCCTCCACTTT
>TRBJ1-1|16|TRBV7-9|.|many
CASSLKYPDANTEAFF
TGTGCCAGCAGCTTAAAATATCCAGATGCGAACACTGAAGCTTTCTTT
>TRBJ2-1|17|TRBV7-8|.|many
CASSLFPESGPRGEQFF
TGTGCCAGCAGCTTATTCCCCGAGTCCGGACCGCGAGGGGAGCAGTTCTTC
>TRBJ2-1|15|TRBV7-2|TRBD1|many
CASSLQGARLYEQFF
TGTGCCAGCAGCTTACAGGGGGCGCGACTCTATGAGCAGTTCTTC
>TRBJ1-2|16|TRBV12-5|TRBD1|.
CASGPTWTGDGSGYTF
TGTGCTAGTGGCCCGACCTGGACAGGGGATGGGTCGGGCTACACCTTC
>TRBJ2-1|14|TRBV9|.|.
CASSVEGNHNEQFF
TGTGCCAGCAGCGTAGAAGGGAACCACAATGAGCAGTTCTTC
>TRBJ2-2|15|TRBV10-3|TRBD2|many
CAISDQRGSGGELFF
TGTGCCATCAGTGACCAGCGGGGTTCCGGGGGGGAGCTGTTTTTT
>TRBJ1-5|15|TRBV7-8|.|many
CASSTSQAGGQPQHF
TGTGCCAGCAGCACCTCACAGGCGGGCGGTCAGCCCCAGCATTTT
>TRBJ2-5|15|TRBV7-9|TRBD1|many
CASSLRGQFQETQYF
TGTGCCAGCAGCTTACGGGGACAGTTCCAAGAGACCCAGTACTTC
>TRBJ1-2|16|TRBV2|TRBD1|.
CASSDRSMTGSYGYTF
TGTGCCAGCAGTGACCGCTCCATGACAGGGAGCTATGGCTACACCTTC
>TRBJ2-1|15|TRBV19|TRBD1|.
CASRIGTGARNEQFF
TGTGCCAGTAGAATTGGGACAGGGGCTCGGAATGAGCAGTTCTTC
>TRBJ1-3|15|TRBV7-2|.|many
CASSLGPGAGNTIYF
TGTGCCAGCAGCTTAGGCCCAGGGGCTGGAAACACCATATATTTT
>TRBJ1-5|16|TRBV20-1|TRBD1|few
CSARDTRGQVNQPQHF
TGCAGTGCTAGAGATACGAGGGGACAGGTCAATCAGCCCCAGCATTTT
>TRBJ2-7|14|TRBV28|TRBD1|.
CASSLVTGLDEQYF
TGTGCCAGCAGTTTGGTGACAGGGCTCGACGAGCAGTACTTC
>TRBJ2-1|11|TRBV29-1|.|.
CSAERDNEQFF
TGCAGCGCGGAGAGGGACAATGAGCAGTTCTTC
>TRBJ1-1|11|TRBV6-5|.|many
CASRVGTEAFF
TGTGCCAGCAGGGTCGGGACTGAAGCTTTCTTT